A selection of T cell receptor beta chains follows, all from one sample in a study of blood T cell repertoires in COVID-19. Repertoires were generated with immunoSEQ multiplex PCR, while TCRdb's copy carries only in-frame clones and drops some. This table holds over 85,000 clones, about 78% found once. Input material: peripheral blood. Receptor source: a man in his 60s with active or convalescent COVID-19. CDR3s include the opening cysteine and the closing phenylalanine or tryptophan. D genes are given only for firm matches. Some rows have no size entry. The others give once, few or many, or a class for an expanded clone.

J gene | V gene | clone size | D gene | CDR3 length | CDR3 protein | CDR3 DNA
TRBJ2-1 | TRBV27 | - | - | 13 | CAVREGPYNEQFF | TGTGCCGTTCGGGAAGGCCCCTACAATGAGCAGTTCTTC
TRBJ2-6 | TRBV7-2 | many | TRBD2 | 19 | CASSLVLAGALSGANVLTF | TGTGCCAGCAGCTTAGTTCTAGCGGGAGCTCTTTCTGGGGCCAACGTCCTGACTTTC
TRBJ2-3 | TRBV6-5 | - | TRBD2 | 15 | CASSYFGSGSDTQYF | TGTGCCAGCAGTTACTTTGGAAGCGGGAGCGATACGCAGTATTTT
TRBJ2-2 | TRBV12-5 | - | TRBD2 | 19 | CASGLLGDSGSIVHRGAVF | TGTGCTAGTGGTCTCCTGGGGGATAGCGGGAGCATAGTACACCGGGGAGCTGTTTTT
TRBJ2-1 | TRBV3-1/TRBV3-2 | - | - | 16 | CASSPRGGTTYNEQFF | TGTGCCAGCAGCCCGAGGGGGGGGACTACCTACAATGAGCAGTTCTTC
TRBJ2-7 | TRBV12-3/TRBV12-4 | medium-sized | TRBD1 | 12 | CASSLTGGEQYF | TGTGCCAGCAGTTTAACAGGGGGCGAGCAGTACTTC
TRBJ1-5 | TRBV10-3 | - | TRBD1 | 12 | CATQGAGQPQHF | TGTGCCACCCAGGGGGCCGGGCAGCCCCAGCATTTT
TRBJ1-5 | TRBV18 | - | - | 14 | CASSPGRGDQPQHF | TGTGCCAGCTCTCCTGGCAGGGGTGATCAGCCCCAGCATTTT
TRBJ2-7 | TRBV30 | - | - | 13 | CAWSVNELDEQYF | TGTGCCTGGAGTGTAAACGAGCTAGACGAGCAGTACTTC
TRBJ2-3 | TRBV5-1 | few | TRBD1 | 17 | CASSLAVSGGNPDTQYF | TGCGCCAGCAGCTTGGCCGTGTCAGGGGGAAACCCAGATACGCAGTATTTT
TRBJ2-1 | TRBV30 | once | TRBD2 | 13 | CAWRGGGFNEQFF | TGTGCCTGGAGGGGGGGAGGGTTCAATGAGCAGTTCTTC
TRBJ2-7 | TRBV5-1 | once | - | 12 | CASSSLESEQYF | TGCGCCAGCAGCTCGTTAGAATCCGAGCAGTACTTC
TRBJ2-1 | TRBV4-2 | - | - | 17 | CASSPDSGRGAWDEQFF | TGTGCCAGCAGCCCCGATTCCGGGAGAGGGGCCTGGGATGAGCAGTTCTTC
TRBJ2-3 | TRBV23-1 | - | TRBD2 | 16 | CASSHHGGTSGQTQYF | TGCGCCAGCAGTCACCACGGGGGGACTAGCGGCCAAACGCAGTATTTT
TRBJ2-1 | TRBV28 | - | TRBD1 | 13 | CASSRQGGNEQFF | TGTGCCAGCAGTCGACAGGGGGGGAATGAGCAGTTCTTC
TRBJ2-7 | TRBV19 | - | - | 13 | CASSIGASYEQYF | TGTGCCAGTAGTATAGGAGCCTCCTACGAGCAGTACTTC
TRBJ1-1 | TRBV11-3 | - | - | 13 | CASSLSPRARAFF | TGTGCCAGCAGCTTAAGTCCCAGGGCCCGAGCTTTCTTT
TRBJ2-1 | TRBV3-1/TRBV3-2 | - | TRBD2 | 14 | CASSQSGNRNEQFF | TGTGCCAGCAGCCAGAGCGGGAATCGCAATGAGCAGTTCTTC
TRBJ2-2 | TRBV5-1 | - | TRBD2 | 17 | CASTPLTSGTNTGELFF | TGCGCCAGCACCCCGTTGACTAGCGGGACGAACACCGGGGAGCTGTTTTTT
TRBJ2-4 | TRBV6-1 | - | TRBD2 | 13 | CASLRREEGIQYF | TGTGCCAGCCTTAGGCGGGAGGAGGGCATTCAGTACTTC
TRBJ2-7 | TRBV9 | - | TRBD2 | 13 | CASSATTSTEQYF | TGTGCCAGCAGCGCCACGACTAGCACCGAGCAGTACTTC
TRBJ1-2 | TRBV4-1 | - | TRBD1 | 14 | CASSQAGGAEGYTF | TGCGCCAGCAGCCAAGCAGGGGGAGCGGAGGGCTACACCTTC
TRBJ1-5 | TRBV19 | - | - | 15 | CASSMGQYSNQPQHF | TGTGCCAGTAGTATGGGGCAGTATAGCAATCAGCCCCAGCATTTT
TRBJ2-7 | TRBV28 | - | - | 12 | CASNSGTYEQYF | TGTGCCAGCAATAGCGGTACCTACGAGCAGTACTTC
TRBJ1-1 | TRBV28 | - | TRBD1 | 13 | CASSPLDRVEAFF | TGTGCCAGCAGTCCGTTGGACAGGGTTGAAGCTTTCTTT
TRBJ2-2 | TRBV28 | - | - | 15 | CASSSSDSYTGELFF | TGTGCCAGCAGTTCCTCGGACAGTTACACCGGGGAGCTGTTTTTT
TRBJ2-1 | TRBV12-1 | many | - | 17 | CASSPFAGDGSYNEQFF | TGTGCCAGCAGCCCCTTTGCGGGAGACGGCTCCTACAATGAGCAGTTCTTC
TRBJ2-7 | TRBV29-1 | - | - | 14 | CSVEVGDRPYEQYF | TGCAGCGTTGAAGTGGGAGACAGGCCCTACGAGCAGTACTTC
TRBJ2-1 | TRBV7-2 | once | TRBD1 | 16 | CASSHKTGTGLNEQFF | TGTGCCAGCAGCCACAAGACCGGGACAGGGCTAAATGAGCAGTTCTTC
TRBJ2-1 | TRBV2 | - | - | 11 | CASSLRDERFF | TGTGCCAGCTCTTTGCGGGACGAGAGGTTCTTC
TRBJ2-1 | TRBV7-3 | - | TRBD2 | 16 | CASSLGGLGGYNEQFF | TGTGCCAGCAGCTTAGGGGGACTAGGGGGCTACAATGAGCAGTTCTTC
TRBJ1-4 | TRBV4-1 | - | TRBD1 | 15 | CASSQVGRGRGNQFF | TGCGCCAGCAGCCAGGTAGGACGCGGCAGGGGGAATCAGTTTTTT
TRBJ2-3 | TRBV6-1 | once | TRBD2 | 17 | CASSETSGRSRGDTQYF | TGTGCCAGCAGTGAAACTAGCGGGAGATCCCGGGGAGATACGCAGTATTTT
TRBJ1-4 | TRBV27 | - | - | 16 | CASSAGRGSTNEKLFF | TGTGCCAGCAGTGCCGGCCGGGGATCCACTAATGAAAAACTGTTTTTT
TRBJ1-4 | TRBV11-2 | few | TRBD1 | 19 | CASSWGMTGGIGTNEKLFF | TGTGCCAGCAGCTGGGGGATGACAGGGGGTATAGGAACTAATGAAAAACTGTTTTTT
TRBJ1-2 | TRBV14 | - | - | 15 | CASSQERDGIYGYTF | TGTGCCAGCAGCCAAGAGCGGGACGGTATCTATGGCTACACCTTC
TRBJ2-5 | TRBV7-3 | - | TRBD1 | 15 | CASSLDRGLQETQYF | TGTGCCAGCAGCTTAGACAGGGGGCTCCAAGAGACCCAGTACTTC
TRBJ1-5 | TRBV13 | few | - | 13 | CASSFRGGQPQHF | TGTGCCAGCAGCTTTCGGGGGGGTCAGCCCCAGCATTTT
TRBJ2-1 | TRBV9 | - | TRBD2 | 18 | CASSVGTSGRMGYNEQFF | TGTGCCAGCAGCGTAGGGACTAGCGGGAGGATGGGCTACAATGAGCAGTTCTTC
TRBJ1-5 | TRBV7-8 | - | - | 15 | CASRGGRASNQPQHF | TGTGCCAGCCGCGGGGGAAGGGCTAGCAATCAGCCCCAGCATTTT
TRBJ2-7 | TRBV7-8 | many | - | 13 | CASSLGLTLEQYF | TGTGCCAGCAGCTTAGGTTTGACACTCGAGCAGTACTTC
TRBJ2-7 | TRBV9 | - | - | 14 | CASSVGTNSYEQYF | TGTGCCAGCAGCGTAGGGACTAACTCCTACGAGCAGTACTTC
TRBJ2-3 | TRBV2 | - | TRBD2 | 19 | CASSEADTKRETQVDTQYF | TGTGCCAGCAGTGAAGCGGATACCAAGCGGGAGACACAGGTGGATACGCAGTATTTT
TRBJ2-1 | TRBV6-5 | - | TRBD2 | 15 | CASSPQAGVHNEQFF | TGTGCCAGCAGTCCCCAAGCGGGAGTCCACAATGAGCAGTTCTTC
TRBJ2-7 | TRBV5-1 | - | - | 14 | CASSPNSRPYEQYF | TGCGCCAGCAGCCCGAACAGCAGACCCTACGAGCAGTACTTC